This T cell receptor (beta chain) is from a study of tumor-infiltrating lymphocytes in primary liver carcinoma. Overall study findings and caveats: Blood had a significantly lower top-250-clone fraction than tumors did (p = 0.039).

Co-extraction of RNA and DNA was performed on 20-30 mg of unsorted bulk tissue. Each individual tumor supplied samples from five separate regions. About this clonotype: Its cognate antigen is unknown.

The V and J ends lost 6 bases and 2 bases, in that order; junction bases with no gene match: 2. There are 14 residues in the CDR3. Germline V gives CDR1 MDHEN, CDR2 SYDVKM. Researchers generated TCR beta cDNA from roughly 520 ng of total RNA, relying on a constant-region primer. Generation of the TCR beta libraries relied on three nested multiplex PCR rounds using slightly modified ARM-PCR. For 10 cycles apiece, the opening two PCR rounds ran with TRBV1-TRBV30 forward primers and a C-beta reverse primer. TCRdb independently ran MiXCR on the multiplex PCR reads; one entry per CDR3 protein. The sample lists more than 100,000 distinct CDR3 sequences; around two thirds were seen once.

The sequencing input was liver tumor tissue from sampling region 1. The subset was: tumor region T1, superior pole. The sequence was obtained from a woman aged 55-69 years with primary liver carcinoma and hepatitis B virus infection. The V call is TRBV28, the J call TRBJ2-3, with 10 bases lining up with TRBD2. CDR3 residues: CASRLAGVTDTQYF. The CDR3 DNA follows: TGTGCCAGCAGGCTAGCGGGGGTCACAGATACGCAGTATTTT.